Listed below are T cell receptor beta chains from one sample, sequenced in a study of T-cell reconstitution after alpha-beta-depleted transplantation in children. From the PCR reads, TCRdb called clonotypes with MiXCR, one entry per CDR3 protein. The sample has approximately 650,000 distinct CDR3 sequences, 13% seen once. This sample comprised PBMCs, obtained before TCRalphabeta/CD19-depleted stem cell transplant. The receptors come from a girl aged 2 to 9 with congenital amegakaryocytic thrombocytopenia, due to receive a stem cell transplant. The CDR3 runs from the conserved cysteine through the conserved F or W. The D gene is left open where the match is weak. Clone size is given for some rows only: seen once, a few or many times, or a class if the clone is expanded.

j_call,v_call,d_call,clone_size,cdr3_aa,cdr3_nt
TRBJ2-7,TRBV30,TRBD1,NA,CAWNPGGRYEQYF,TGTGCCTGGAACCCAGGGGGCCGATACGAGCAGTACTTC
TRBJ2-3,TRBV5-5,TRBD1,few,CASSLKTGEVDTQYF,TGTGCCAGCAGCTTGAAGACAGGGGAGGTAGATACGCAGTATTTT
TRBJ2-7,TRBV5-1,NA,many,CASSLGTGYEQYF,TGCGCCAGCAGCTTAGGAACAGGATACGAGCAGTACTTC
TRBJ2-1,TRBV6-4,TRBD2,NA,CASSPISGSYNEQFF,TGTGCCAGCAGCCCTATAAGCGGGAGTTACAATGAGCAGTTCTTC
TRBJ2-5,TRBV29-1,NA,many,CSVEGFRDEETQYF,TGCAGCGTTGAAGGGTTCAGGGATGAAGAGACCCAGTACTTC
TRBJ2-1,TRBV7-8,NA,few,CASSLVGRLRRGENEQFF,TGTGCCAGCAGCTTAGTTGGACGGCTACGGAGGGGTGAGAATGAGCAGTTCTTC
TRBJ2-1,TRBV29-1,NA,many,CSVGTGLPQGFF,TGCAGCGTTGGAACCGGACTACCTCAGGGATTCTTC
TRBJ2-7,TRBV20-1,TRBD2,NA,CSARNPAGSSYEQYF,TGCAGTGCTAGAAACCCAGCGGGAAGCTCCTACGAGCAGTACTTC
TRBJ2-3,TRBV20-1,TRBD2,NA,CSATVPSGSTDTQYF,TGCAGTGCCACCGTGCCTAGCGGCAGCACAGATACGCAGTATTTT
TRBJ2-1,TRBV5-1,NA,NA,CASSLQQNEQFF,TGCGCCAGCAGCTTGCAACAAAATGAGCAGTTCTTC
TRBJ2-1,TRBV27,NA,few,CASSFAMGPNEQFF,TGTGCCAGCAGTTTCGCGATGGGACCGAATGAGCAGTTCTTC
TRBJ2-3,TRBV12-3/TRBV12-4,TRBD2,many,CASSFLAGDDTQYF,TGTGCCAGCAGTTTTCTAGCGGGAGATGATACGCAGTATTTT
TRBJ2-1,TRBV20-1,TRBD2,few,CCASALAVVSSYNEQFF,TGCTGTGCTAGTGCTCTAGCGGTCGTCAGCTCCTACAATGAGCAGTTCTTC
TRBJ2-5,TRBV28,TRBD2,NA,CASSNSGSVKETQYF,TGTGCCAGCAGCAACAGCGGGAGCGTGAAAGAGACCCAGTACTTC
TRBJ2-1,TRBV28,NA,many,CASSPLGAVTYEQFF,TGTGCCAGCAGTCCCTTGGGGGCAGTTACGTATGAGCAGTTCTTC
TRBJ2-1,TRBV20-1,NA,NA,CSARDWTDSSYNEQFF,TGCAGTGCTAGAGATTGGACGGATAGCTCCTACAATGAGCAGTTCTTC
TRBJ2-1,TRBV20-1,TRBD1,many,CSAQGQRTPFSYNEQFF,TGCAGTGCCCAGGGACAGCGAACCCCTTTCTCCTACAATGAGCAGTTCTTC
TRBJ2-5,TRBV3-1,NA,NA,CASSQDGTPRAQYF,TGTGCCAGCAGCCAAGACGGTACCCCCCGGGCCCAGTACTTC
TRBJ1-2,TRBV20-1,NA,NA,CSAGAAGLFGYTF,TGCAGTGCTGGGGCCGCAGGGTTGTTTGGCTACACCTTC